This TCR beta chain appears in the sequencing data of a study of T cells in Graves' hyperthyroidism and ophthalmopathy. This clonotype was counted a few times. Amplified TCR beta CDR3 regions derived from RNA transcripts. RT-PCR in the first round (using the HTBI primer set) targeted the TCR CDR3. One entry per CDR3 protein results from TCRdb running MiXCR on the multiplex PCR reads. The table shows about 710,000 distinct CDR3 sequences, with about 17% occurring only once. The germline gives CDR1 MGHRA, CDR2 YSYEKL. The junction had 10 bases not matched to a gene; V was cut back by 4 bases and J by 7 bases. The CDR3 spans 15 residues.

Sequencing was performed on blood. V usage is TRBV4-1 and J usage is TRBJ2-1, with 7 bases aligning to TRBD2. This clonotype was sampled from a man younger than 35 with Graves' hyperthyroidism. The CDR3 nucleotides are TGCGCCAGCAGCCCCGTCCCTAGCGGTTATAATGAGCAGTTCTTC. This codes for CASSPVPSGYNEQFF.